These 4 T cell receptor beta chains came from one sample sequenced in a study of a mutant IDH1 vaccine in newly diagnosed glioma. Time point indicated: baseline, week 1 (first vaccination visit). Described treatment: pre-vaccination baseline after standard-of-care therapy. TCRdb's copy holds only in-frame clones and misses some; the assay was immunoSEQ multiplex PCR. The repertoire holds 85,000 to 100,000 clones, with 83% as singletons. The sample consisted of PBMCs, taken from a glioma patient treated with radiotherapy, temozolomide or both. These receptors all stem from a woman aged 45-65 years with glioma.

This chain connects TRBV4-1 to TRBJ1-1, with a weak D call TRBD1 (5 bases). The germline V gene has CDR1 MGHRA and CDR2 YSYEKL. The CDR3 has 15 amino acids. The V and J ends lost 0 bases and 3 bases respectively, with 11 bases between them. Written as DNA, the CDR3 is TGCGCCAGCAGCCAAGACGGCAGGACATACACTGAAGCTTTCTTT. Translation: CASSQDGRTYTEAFF.

This clone was counted a few times. The CDR3 is CASSIDIAGGAGYTF. The CDR3 nucleotides are TGTGCCAGTAGTATAGATATAGCAGGAGGAGCTGGCTACACCTTC. The chain employs TRBV19 and TRBJ1-2; D is undetermined. The CDR3 length is 15 residues. The germline CDR1 and CDR2 sequences are LNHDA and SQIVND (reference sequence). Trimming took 0 bases from V and 7 from J, leaving 15 bases between them.

V is TRBV6-5 and J is TRBJ1-3; the D gene is possibly TRBD1 (6 bases). Germline loops: CDR1 MNHEY, CDR2 SVGAGI. The CDR3 runs 15 residues. Trimming removed 6 bases at V and 4 bases at J, with 16 bases between. CDR3: CASSPRFQGGNTIYF. In nucleotides, the CDR3 is TGTGCCAGCAGCCCCCGGTTCCAGGGGGGAAACACCATATATTTT.

The V call is TRBV5-8, the J call TRBJ2-1; 9 bases agree with TRBD1. The germline V gene encodes CDR1 SGHTS and CDR2 YDEGEE. The CDR3 loop spans 15 amino acids. The junction had 6 bases not matched to a gene; V was cut back by 4 bases and J by 4 bases. CDR3 region: CASSLPGQGYNEQFF. The CDR3 DNA is TGTGCCAGCAGCCTGCCGGGACAGGGATACAATGAGCAGTTCTTC.